The 24 T cell receptor beta chains listed next were all sequenced from one sample in a study of tumor-infiltrating lymphocytes in primary liver carcinoma (dated by TCRdb to about 2017). Sequencing took place on an Illumina HiSeq 2500. TCRbeta-specific cDNA was reverse-transcribed from approximately 500 ng total RNA using a constant-region primer and ProtoScript II reverse transcriptase. TCRbeta libraries were built with three nested multiplex PCR rounds, a slightly modified ARM-PCR procedure. Multiplex TRBV1-TRBV30 forward primers and a Cbeta reverse primer were used in the first two PCR rounds, each of which was run for 10 to 11 cycles. TCRdb passed the public sequencing reads through fastp at Q25 and MiXCR, retaining productive beta sequences. Entries that share a CDR3 protein sequence are merged under the most common genes and DNA. For this sample there are about 96,000 distinct CDR3 sequences; 68% appear just once. Of the sample, around 26% falls within the top ten clones.

Without any cell sorting, total RNA and DNA were extracted together from about 19-30 mg of bulk tissue using the AllPrep DNA/RNA mini kit. The sequenced sample consisted of tumor-adjacent normal liver tissue. The receptors derive from a man aged 40-50 years with primary liver carcinoma and hepatitis B virus infection.

The rearrangement joins TRBV7-8 to TRBJ2-1; D may be TRBD1 (6 bases). Germline CDR1 reads SGHVS; CDR2 reads FQNEAQ. The length of the CDR3 is 17 residues. V shed 1 base and J shed 2 bases, with 15 bases lying between them. CDR3: CASSLDPGTITYNEQFF. The CDR3 DNA is TGTGCCAGCAGCTTAGATCCAGGGACAATTACCTACAATGAGCAGTTCTTC.

This clonotype was seen many times. The CDR3 DNA follows: TGTGCCAGCAGTAGTGAGGCTGAAGAATCACCCCTCCACTTT. Its protein product is CASSSEAEESPLHF. The chain has TRBV6-5 and TRBJ1-6; D remains unclear. The V end was cut by 5 bases, the J end by 10 bases, with 15 bases between. This CDR3 has 14 residues. Germline V lookup: CDR1 MNHEY, CDR2 SVGAGI.

A word on this clonotype: The junction and the germline gene differ at one end; a read error may be behind it. The CDR3 DNA sequence: TGTGTCAGCAGTGAGACGTACAAGGGTCCCTACACCTTC. This translates into CVSSETYKGPYTF. This rearrangement joins TRBV6-1 to TRBJ1-2; no definite D call. Germline V lookup: CDR1 MNHNS, CDR2 SASEGT. The CDR3 is made up of 13 amino acids.

For this clonotype: The conserved closing phenylalanine or tryptophan is absent in this CDR3, likely reflecting a read error. This rearrangement joins TRBV6-1 to TRBJ2-5, with 9 bases lining up with TRBD1. Per the germline V gene, CDR1 is MNHNS and CDR2 is SASEGT. The CDR3 runs to 14 residues. The CDR3 region has the DNA TGTGTCAGCAGTGGGACAGGGTCCCGGGAGACCCAGTACCTC. Its protein is CVSSGTGSRETQYL.

V and J are TRBV11-2 and TRBJ1-1; D ambiguous. Trimming left V 5 bases short and J 5 bases short, with 12 bases between. This CDR3 is built from 13 residues. CDR1 is SGHAT and CDR2 is FQNNGV in the germline V gene. Here the CDR3 reads CASSHSVGTEAFF. CDR3 DNA: TGTGCCAGCAGCCATAGCGTAGGAACTGAAGCTTTCTTT.

The V gene is TRBV11-2, the J gene TRBJ2-3, with D unclear. Trimming took 5 bases from V and 1 from J, leaving 7 bases between them. The CDR3 sequence is 13 residues long. Germline values: CDR1 SGHAT, CDR2 FQNNGV. This CDR3 reads CASSNRGTDTQYF. The CDR3 DNA sequence: TGTGCCAGCAGCAACCGGGGCACAGATACGCAGTATTTT.

As for this clonotype: A read error may produce the germline difference seen at one junction end. The chain joins TRBV28 to TRBJ2-1, with 10 bases lining up with TRBD2. The length of the CDR3 is 15 residues. Germline V gives CDR1 MDHEN, CDR2 SYDVKM. In nucleotides, the CDR3 is TGTGCCAGCGGTCCGACTAGCGGGTCCTATAATGAGCAGTTCTTC. This encodes CASGPTSGSYNEQFF.

V usage is TRBV7-9 and J usage is TRBJ2-7; maybe TRBD1 (5 bases). Germline-derived CDR1 and CDR2 are SEHNR and FQNEAQ (reference sequence). The CDR3 is 13 residues long. The ends were cut back, 5 bases at V and 5 bases at J, with 13 bases in the middle. Here the CDR3 reads CASSPRVSDEQYF. The CDR3 DNA follows: TGTGCCAGCAGCCCCAGGGTTTCCGACGAGCAGTACTTC. Based on the CDR3 plus reference TRBV7-9 and TRBJ2-7, the full variable domain is DTGVSQNPRHKITKRGQNVTFRCDPISEHNRLYWYRQTLGQGPEFLTYFQNEAQLEKSRLLSDRFSAERPKGSFSTLEIQRTEQGDSAMYLCASSPRVSDEQYFGPGTRLTVT.

V and J are TRBV6-5 and TRBJ2-5; D possibly corresponds to TRBD1 (6 bases). Trimming pared 7 bases from V and 11 bases from J, leaving 20 bases between. In germline, CDR1 is MNHEY, CDR2 SVGAGI. The CDR3 has 13 amino acids. The CDR3 region is CASNLTPGQRQYF. CDR3 nucleotide sequence: TGTGCCAGCAATCTAACTCCAGGACAGCGTCAGTACTTC.

In regard to this clonotype: This is likely a read error, given that the CDR3 carries no conserved phenylalanine or tryptophan at its end. CDR3 DNA sequence: TGTGCCAGCAACTTGGGGACAGGCCAGCAGTACTTA. This encodes CASNLGTGQQYL. V gene TRBV11-2 combines with J gene TRBJ2-7, with 8 positions matching TRBD1. Germline V lookup: CDR1 SGHAT, CDR2 FQNNGV. The ends lost 7 bases at V and 8 bases at J; junction bases unmatched: 7. This CDR3 spans 12 amino acids.

In the case of this clonotype: Given the absence of the conserved phenylalanine or tryptophan at the CDR3 end, a read error is likely. The chain is built from TRBV12-3 or TRBV12-4 and TRBJ2-1, with 9 positions matching TRBD2. The CDR3 runs to 14 residues. With 6 bases clipped from V and 6 bases from J, the junction kept 6 bases outside the gene matches. The CDR3 reads CASSRSSGSNEQFL. The CDR3 nucleotides read TGTGCCAGCAGCCGGAGTAGCGGGAGCAATGAGCAGTTCTTA.

The chain joins TRBV30 to TRBJ1-3; D uncertain. V was clipped by 2 bases and J by 4 bases, with 6 bases between them. The germline V gene has CDR1 GTSNPN and CDR2 SVGIG (reference sequence). The CDR3 totals 12 residues. CDR3 region: CAWSSGGNTIYF. CDR3 nucleotide sequence: TGTGCCTGGAGTTCGGGAGGAAACACCATATATTTT.

As regards this clonotype: A junction end diverges from the germline sequence, so it may reflect a read error. The chain combines TRBV4-1 with TRBJ2-1, with 9 bases aligning to TRBD1. The length of the CDR3 is 15 residues. The V gene's germline CDR1 is MGHRA and CDR2 YSYEKL. The CDR3 sequence: CASSPTGGGWVEQHF. CDR3 nucleotide sequence: TGCGCCAGCAGCCCCACAGGGGGCGGTTGGGTAGAGCAGCACTTC.

A note on this clonotype: The junction departs from the called germline gene at one end, perhaps through a read error. V and J are TRBV6-5 and TRBJ2-2, with D unresolved. Per the germline V gene, CDR1 is MNHEY and CDR2 is SVGAGI. The CDR3 contains 15 residues. CDR3: CTRSYSNSGAGELFF. In nucleotides, the CDR3 is TGTACCAGGAGTTACTCGAATTCCGGTGCCGGGGAGCTGTTTTTT.

This clonotype has just a few counts. This rearrangement joins TRBV30 to TRBJ1-6; a weak D match, TRBD1 (6 bases). Trimming took 0 bases from V and 11 from J, leaving 11 bases between them. The CDR3 has 13 amino acids. Per the germline V gene, CDR1 is GTSNPN and CDR2 is SVGIG (reference sequence). CDR3 bases: TGTGCCTGGAGTGTACAGGGTCGTCCACCCCTCCACTTT. Its translation: CAWSVQGRPPLHF.

V and J are TRBV29-1 and TRBJ2-7; D gene ambiguous. V lost 4 bases to trimming and J lost 2 bases, with 6 bases between them. Germline CDR1 and CDR2: SQVTM and ANQGSEA. This CDR3 contains 11 residues. CDR3 nucleotides: TGCAGCGTTGGGTCCGCCTACGAGCAGTACTTC. This encodes CSVGSAYEQYF.

Turning to this clonotype: This may come from a read error, since a much larger clone is one base off. V gene TRBV10-2 combines with J gene TRBJ2-2; D may be TRBD2 (6 bases). The CDR3 length is 16 residues. Germline assignment: CDR1 WSHSY and CDR2 SAAADI. CDR3 protein: CTSSVARGWNTGELFF. In DNA, the CDR3 is TGCACCAGCAGTGTGGCGCGGGGATGGAACACCGGGGAGCTGTTTTTT.

Comment on this clonotype: A much larger clone lies one base from this, so it may be a read error. The gene calls are TRBV11-1 and TRBJ2-2; 7 bases are shared with TRBD2. This CDR3 has 13 residues. Germline CDR1 and CDR2: SGHAT and FQDESV (reference sequence). CDR3 DNA sequence: TGTGCCGGCAGCCTACTAGCCGGCGGGGGGCTGTTTTTT. Amino acid sequence: CAGSLLAGGGLFF.

Remarks on this clonotype: The junction differs from germline at one of its ends, possibly a read error. The chain uses TRBV11-2 and TRBJ2-7; D ambiguous. The CDR3 totals 16 residues. The germline V gene encodes CDR1 SGHAT and CDR2 FQNNGV. Here the CDR3 DNA reads TGTGTCAGCAGCTTAGATAGTTCCTACCTCTCCTACGTGCAGTACTTC. This translates into CVSSLDSSYLSYVQYF.

For this clonotype: The junction does not match germline at one end; this may be a read error. The chain has TRBV24-1 and TRBJ2-1; D not certain. Per germline, CDR1 KGHDR and CDR2 SFDVKD. The CDR3 consists of 15 residues. The CDR3 DNA follows: TGTGCCGCCAGTAAGCGAGGCGGTTTGACTAATGAGCAGTTCTTC. Translating it yields CAASKRGGLTNEQFF.

A remark on this clonotype: Compared with germline, one end of the junction differs, possibly owing to a read error. This rearrangement joins TRBV5-6 to TRBJ2-1; either TRBD1 or TRBD2 may fit D (5 bases each). Germline assignment: CDR1 SGHDT and CDR2 YYEEEE. The CDR3 sequence is 15 residues long. CDR3 in amino acids: CASTSRVGEYNEQLF. CDR3 nucleotides: TGTGCCAGCACCTCGAGGGTGGGGGAGTACAATGAGCAGCTCTTC.

This clonotype appeared a single time. A read error may explain this, as a much larger clone is one base away. This chain links TRBV10-3 with TRBJ2-3; D is possibly TRBD1 (6 bases). Germline V lookup: CDR1 ENHRY, CDR2 SYGVKD. This CDR3 is built from 16 residues. The CDR3 coding sequence is TGTACCATCAGTGAGTCGGAGGACAGTAGCACAGATACGCAGTATTTT. Its protein is CTISESEDSSTDTQYF.

The chain recombines TRBV12-3 or TRBV12-4 with TRBJ1-5, with D hard to call. The CDR3 spans 13 residues. The CDR3 is CVGSLAGTRPQHF. The CDR3 DNA follows: TGTGTCGGCAGTTTAGCAGGTACGCGGCCCCAGCATTTT.

This clonotype was detected ten times or more. The chain employs TRBV6-1 and TRBJ2-1; D unclear. The germline V gene encodes CDR1 MNHNS and CDR2 SASEGT. The ends were cut back, 1 base at V and 8 bases at J, with 9 bases in the middle. The CDR3 is made up of 13 amino acids. As DNA, the CDR3 is TGTGCCAGCAGTGAAGAAATGGGCGATGAGCAGTTCTTC. It yields the protein CASSEEMGDEQFF.